The rows below give T cell receptor beta chains drawn from one sample of a study of beta chain features in type 1 diabetes. Using immunoSEQ multiplex PCR, the repertoire was profiled, and TCRdb retains in-frame clones only, with some absent. Seen here are roughly 700,000 clones, 13% observed once, and the top ten hold less than 0.025%. Sequencing was done on a sample of naive CD4+ T cells from blood. Every receptor here comes from a man younger than 35 with type 1 diabetes. Each CDR3 is given without its conserved first and last residue. The D gene is left open where the match is weak.

d_call,v_call,cdr3_aa
NA,TRBV14,ASSQGGRTMYNEQF
NA,TRBV29-1,SVGRGGEKLF
TRBD1,TRBV18,ASSQAGTGFSNQPQH
TRBD1,TRBV6-6,ASSYRQGTNEKLF
NA,TRBV7-8,ASSLGSSGIGYT
NA,TRBV15,ATSRDFSGSNQPQH
TRBD1,TRBV19,ASKDRAFVGEQF
NA,TRBV7-2,ASSLEASSSTDTQY
NA,TRBV15,ATRAAGQPQH
NA,TRBV28,ASSSQLRDTQY
NA,TRBV6-5,ASSYSTVHGYT
NA,TRBV21-1,ASSKAPAETQY
NA,TRBV29-1,SGGNSGPSGYT
TRBD2,TRBV9,ASSVARLAGGGDTQY
TRBD2,TRBV10-3,AIKPSGGYNEQF
NA,TRBV5-1,ASSLTSPPTYEQY
NA,TRBV5-6,ASSFNQGVWYGYT
NA,TRBV9,ASSVGGLSNQPQH
NA,TRBV30,AWSRQDLRTENTEAF
NA,TRBV30,AWIRGGTGELF
NA,TRBV9,ASSVDSSDTDTQY
NA,TRBV30,AWSVKSEQY
NA,TRBV9,ASSAGQPNPDTQY
NA,TRBV7-2,ASTGQMNTEAF
TRBD1,TRBV30,AWSVWDRDTGELF
NA,TRBV27,ASSSRGGIDTQY
TRBD1,TRBV28,ASRKTGYEQF
NA,TRBV30,AWSVEWGNQPQH
TRBD1,TRBV2,ASSGTGTEAF
TRBD1,TRBV18,ASSGQGNTEAF
NA,TRBV9,ASRQGSSSYNEQF
TRBD1,TRBV2,ASSRQGPTGELF
NA,TRBV7-9,ASSLQTSQETQY
TRBD1,TRBV30,AWSVGGQGSQPQH
NA,TRBV25-1,ASSEYQGIQETQY
NA,TRBV5-1,ASSDLQGLAGANVLT
NA,TRBV25-1,ASGFPGPGNEKLF
NA,TRBV19,ASSIRGRISNQPQH
NA,TRBV4-1,ASSQDQRWEQY
NA,TRBV20-1,SAEGRDTQY
NA,TRBV30,AWTASHQETQY
NA,TRBV5-4,ASSFIGEQY
TRBD1,TRBV5-6,ASSLARGTGLTGELF
NA,TRBV14,ASSQGGRGYT
NA,TRBV18,ASSPVRSSYPRVMNTEAF
NA,TRBV4-2,ASSQESRPVETQY
NA,TRBV5-6,ASSQDPGGTNSPLH
NA,TRBV5-1,ASREGAYEQY
NA,TRBV4-1,ASSPPGTNQPQH
NA,TRBV18,ASSPRGGTDTQY
TRBD2,TRBV4-2,ASSQTASSGGAYEQY